This T cell receptor beta chain derives from a study of glioma-infiltrating T cells. Study at large: Blood libraries targeted about 4- to 11-fold coverage of about 900,000 T cells. Findings and caveats of the study: Above-expected tissue-blood divergence occurred in all gliomas, most in low-grade ones.

A note on this clonotype: Its cognate antigen is unknown.

Germline CDR1 KGHDR, CDR2 SFDVKD. V lost 3 bases, J lost 4 bases, and 18 bases stayed unmatched. This CDR3 comprises 19 residues. TCR alpha and beta CDR3 regions were amplified from RNA using iRepertoire nested multiplex PCR. TCRdb called the multiplex PCR reads again in MiXCR, with one record for every CDR3 protein. The sample contains roughly 350,000 distinct CDR3 sequences, roughly two fifths of which appear only once. Sequencing input: glioma tissue, nonneoplastic brain tissue, or PBMCs (not recorded which). V gene TRBV24-1 combines with J gene TRBJ2-3; TRBD2 matches 7 bases. This clonotype was sampled from a human donor with low-grade glioma or glioblastoma, undergoing nonglioma brain surgery, or in good health (not recorded which). CDR3 in amino acids: CATSDTREFGRASPDTQYF. The CDR3, as DNA: TGTGCCACCAGTGATACGCGGGAGTTCGGTCGAGCGTCGCCAGATACGCAGTATTTT.